This TCR beta chain was found in a study of blood T cell repertoires in COVID-19. Clones were sequenced by immunoSEQ multiplex PCR, and TCRdb holds only the in-frame ones, with some missing. The data hold over 250,000 clones, with around 86% observed a single time. V was pared by 1 base and J by 7 bases, with 14 bases between. This CDR3 region has 15 residues. CDR1 KGHSH and CDR2 LQKENI come from the germline V gene. The sample was peripheral blood. This clonotype was obtained from a human donor in a cohort sampled during active COVID-19. J is TRBJ2-4 and V is TRBV18, with TRBD2 as a possible D gene (5 bases). The CDR3 is CASSPRAGNENIQYF. For the CDR3, the DNA is TGTGCCAGCTCACCACGGGCGGGTAACGAGAACATTCAGTACTTC.